The clone carrying this T cell receptor beta chain turned up a few times. TCRdb itself ran the RT-PCR reads through MiXCR, one entry per CDR3 protein. The sample lists 200,000 to 300,000 distinct CDR3 sequences, approximately 12% occurring once. The sample is drawn from a study of response to subunit inactivated influenza vaccine. CDR1 is SEHNR, CDR2 FQNEAQ, per germline (reference sequence). This CDR3 is built from 13 residues. Between the trimmed V and J ends, which lost 5 bases and 5 bases, there was a span of 9 bases. Specimen: non-naive T cells sorted from PBMCs, collected 14 to 15 days before vaccination. The V gene is TRBV7-9, the J gene TRBJ2-2; unclear D gene. The receptor was isolated from a man aged 50-59 years who received an inactivated influenza vaccine. The CDR3: CASSDSGTGELFF. The CDR3, as DNA: TGTGCCAGCAGCGACTCAGGAACCGGGGAGCTGTTTTTT.